This T cell receptor beta chain originates from a study of cytomegalovirus exposure and HLA in healthy donors. Findings of the study overall: The study labeled fewer than 200 TCR beta chains cytomegalovirus-associated. Analysis was carried out at a later point, and it linked a missense DCLRE1C variant to TCR beta V- and J-gene trimming.

The study ran its PCR with 60 Vbeta and 13 Jbeta primers. Assay used: immunoSEQ multiplex PCR; TCRdb lists only in-frame clones, some missing. Of 98,000 or so clones listed, around 77% are singletons. Germline CDR1 and CDR2: SQVTM and ANQGSEA. The germline V and J ends were trimmed by 3 bases and 10 bases, with 9 bases remaining between them. CDR3 length: 10 residues. This clone occurred a few times. Its matching antigen is unknown. The chain employs TRBV29-1 and TRBJ1-1; tentatively, D is TRBD1 (5 bases). This clonotype was sampled from a female donor in good health and CMV-seronegative. The sequenced sample was PBMCs. CDR3 in DNA: TGCAGCGTTGAGGGGCTGGGAGCTTTCTTT. It translates to CSVEGLGAFF.